One and the same sample provided the 14 T cell receptor beta chains below, sequenced in a study of CD8 T cells in Susac syndrome (dated by TCRdb to the late 2010s). Library generation was performed with the immunoSEQ multiplex PCR assay. RNA was extracted using the RNeasy kit, and roughly 0.5 to 1 ug of the RNA was reverse transcribed with random hexamers. In TCRdb, the public reads were trimmed at Q25 with fastp and aligned with MiXCR, with productive beta chains retained. Every entry covers one CDR3 protein and lists the most common genes and DNA from its rows. The sample table holds roughly 110,000 distinct CDR3 sequences, of which 94% were seen once. Of the sample, 0.41% is held by the ten largest clones. Material for sequencing was CD8+ T cells from PBMCs. Source of these receptors: a human donor with Susac syndrome.

The J gene is TRBJ2-2, the V gene TRBV12-3 or TRBV12-4, with D uncertain. The CDR3 sequence is 13 residues long. Trimming cost V 4 bases and J 7 bases, with 10 bases left between them. The CDR3 DNA sequence: TGTGCCAGCAGTTCCGCCCCTGGCGGGGAGCTGTTTTTT. This codes for CASSSAPGGELFF.

V gene TRBV11-2 combines with J gene TRBJ2-1; TRBD2 matches 10 bases. Germline CDR1 is SGHAT and CDR2 is FQNNGV. The junction had 5 bases not matched to a gene; V was cut back by 2 bases and J by 4 bases. This CDR3 is built from 16 residues. The CDR3 bases are TGTGCCAGCAGCTTAAACCCGGGACTAGCGTACAATGAGCAGTTCTTC. Residues: CASSLNPGLAYNEQFF. Variable domain in full (rest from reference TRBV11-2 and TRBJ2-1): EAGVAQSPRYKIIEKRQSVAFWCNPISGHATLYWYQQILGQGPKLLIQFQNNGVVDDSQLPKDRFSAERLKGVDSTLKIQPAKLEDSAVYLCASSLNPGLAYNEQFFGPGTRLTVL.

The CDR3 DNA is TGTGCCAGCAGCCAAGCTTCGTCCTACAATGAGCAGTTCTTC. Its protein is CASSQASSYNEQFF. The genes are TRBV14 and TRBJ2-1; D uncertain. The CDR3 is 14 residues long. The V gene's germline CDR1 is SGHDN and CDR2 FVKESK. The V end lost 1 base, the J end lost 1 base, and 5 bases lay between the germline ends. Supplemented by reference TRBV14 and TRBJ2-1, the full variable domain reads EAGVTQFPSHSVIEKGQTVTLRCDPISGHDNLYWYRRVMGKEIKFLLHFVKESKQDESGMPNNRFLAERTGGTYSTLKVQPAELEDSGVYFCASSQASSYNEQFFGPGTRLTVL.

The gene calls are TRBV25-1 and TRBJ1-2; TRBD1 matches at 7 bases. This CDR3 spans 15 amino acids. Germline CDR1 MGHDK, CDR2 SYGVNS. Losses at the gene ends were 4 bases for V and 3 bases for J; bases not matched to a gene: 8. Here the CDR3 reads CASSGRQGEDYGYTF. The DNA of the CDR3 is TGTGCCAGCAGTGGAAGACAGGGAGAAGACTATGGCTACACCTTC.

V and J are TRBV13 and TRBJ2-1; the match to TRBD2 covers 9 bases. The length of the CDR3 is 18 residues. V gave up 3 bases and J gave up 0 bases; unmatched junction bases: 9. Germline lookup yields CDR1 PRHDT and CDR2 FYEKMQ (reference sequence). Here the CDR3 DNA reads TGTGCCAGCAGCTTCGGCCTAGCGGGGCTTAGCTCCTACAATGAGCAGTTCTTC. Its protein product is CASSFGLAGLSSYNEQFF.

The genes are TRBV29-1 and TRBJ2-3; maybe TRBD2 (5 bases). The CDR3 extends over 14 amino acids. Trimming removed 3 bases at V and 4 bases at J, with 14 bases between. Germline V CDR1 and CDR2: SQVTM, ANQGSEA. The DNA for the CDR3 is TGCAGCGTTGACCCAAGGACTGTGGCAGATACGCAGTATTTT. Translating gives CSVDPRTVADTQYF.

The rearrangement links TRBV29-1 to TRBJ2-1; no firm D call. V dropped 5 bases and J dropped 3 bases, with 14 bases sitting between them. Germline V lookup: CDR1 SQVTM, CDR2 ANQGSEA. The CDR3 loop spans 14 amino acids. The CDR3, as DNA: TGCAGCGTTACAAGAAGTCACGTCTACAATGAGCAGTTCTTC. It encodes CSVTRSHVYNEQFF.

In nucleotides, the CDR3 is TGTGCCAGTAGTGCGGGACTAGCGCGAACAGATACGCAGTATTTT. Translation gives CASSAGLARTDTQYF. The chain uses TRBV19 and TRBJ2-3, with TRBD2 matching 10 bases. The CDR3 contains 15 residues. After removal of 5 bases from V and 3 bases from J, the junction contained 5 bases not matched to a gene. CDR1 is LNHDA and CDR2 is SQIVND in the germline V gene (reference sequence). The full variable domain, its missing parts supplied by reference TRBV19 and TRBJ2-3, is DGGITQSPKYLFRKEGQNVTLSCEQNLNHDAMYWYRQDPGQGLRLIYYSQIVNDFQKGDIAEGYSVSREKKESFPLTVTSAQKNPTAFYLCASSAGLARTDTQYFGPGTRLTVL.

The J gene is TRBJ1-2, the V gene TRBV20-1; 7 bases map to TRBD1. The J segment lost 7 bases and the V segment lost 6 bases, leaving 5 bases of the junction unmatched. From germline, CDR1 is DFQATT and CDR2 SNEGSKA (reference sequence). The CDR3 is made up of 11 amino acids. The CDR3: CSAQGGGGYTF. The CDR3 nucleotides are TGCAGTGCCCAGGGGGGGGGTGGCTACACCTTC.

This clonotype was picked up a small number of times. The chain recombines TRBV5-6 with TRBJ2-5; TRBD2 matches 9 bases. Per the germline V gene, CDR1 is SGHDT and CDR2 is YYEEEE. With 0 bases clipped from V and 5 bases from J, the junction kept 8 bases outside the gene matches. The CDR3 is made up of 16 amino acids. The CDR3: CASSLDLAGWSETQYF. The DNA of the CDR3 is TGTGCCAGCAGCTTGGATCTAGCGGGGTGGAGTGAGACCCAGTACTTC.

J is TRBJ1-1 and V is TRBV7-9; 7 nucleotides agree with TRBD1. After removal of 4 bases from V and 5 bases from J, the junction contained 7 bases not matched to a gene. CDR1 is SEHNR and CDR2 is FQNEAQ in the germline V gene (reference sequence). The CDR3 is 14 residues long. The CDR3 here is CASSYRGAGTEAFF. The DNA for the CDR3 is TGTGCCAGCAGCTACAGGGGCGCAGGAACTGAAGCTTTCTTT. Combining the CDR3 with reference TRBV7-9 and TRBJ1-1 gives the whole variable domain DTGVSQNPRHKITKRGQNVTFRCDPISEHNRLYWYRQTLGQGPEFLTYFQNEAQLEKSRLLSDRFSAERPKGSFSTLEIQRTEQGDSAMYLCASSYRGAGTEAFFGQGTRLTVV.

The gene calls are TRBV4-1 and TRBJ1-5; D remains ambiguous. V was cut by 1 base and J by 0 bases, with 7 bases left in between. Germline V gene sequence: CDR1 MGHRA, CDR2 YSYEKL. The CDR3 sequence is 15 residues long. The CDR3 coding sequence is TGCGCCAGCAGCCAAGTCTCAGATAGCAATCAGCCCCAGCATTTT. This translates into CASSQVSDSNQPQHF.

The chain links TRBV9 to TRBJ2-3; D ambiguous. The CDR3 has 15 residues. Trimming took 0 bases from V and 1 from J, leaving 9 bases between them. Germline V gene data show CDR1 as SGDLS and CDR2 as YYNGEE. The CDR3 protein is CASSVGGAGTDTQYF. The CDR3 DNA is TGTGCCAGCAGCGTAGGAGGAGCCGGCACAGATACGCAGTATTTT.

The V call is TRBV9, the J call TRBJ2-2; D is ambiguous. CDR1 is SGDLS, CDR2 YYNGEE, per germline. The V end was cut by 0 bases, the J end by 9 bases, with 12 bases between. This CDR3 contains 14 residues. The CDR3 is CASSVGDSPRELFF. The CDR3 coding sequence is TGTGCCAGCAGCGTAGGAGATTCCCCCCGGGAGCTGTTTTTT. The entire variable domain, with the rest obtained from reference TRBV9 and TRBJ2-2, is as follows: DSGVTQTPKHLITATGQRVTLRCSPRSGDLSVYWYQQSLDQGLQFLIQYYNGEERAKGNILERFSAQQFPDLHSELNLSSLELGDSALYFCASSVGDSPRELFFGEGSRLTVL.